This passage covers 25 T cell receptor beta chains from one sample sequenced in a study of blood T cell repertoires in COVID-19. This table comes from immunoSEQ multiplex PCR, and its TCRdb copy is limited to in-frame clones, with some not included. Here the sample spans under 250,000 clones, roughly 86% being singletons. The sequenced sample consisted of peripheral blood. These receptors originate from an older woman who had recovered from COVID-19.

The chain is built from TRBV5-1 and TRBJ2-3; D possibly corresponds to TRBD2 (6 bases). Germline values: CDR1 SGHRS, CDR2 YFSETQ. With 7 bases removed from V and 0 bases from J, the gap between germline ends came to 9 bases. This CDR3 has 13 amino acids. CDR3 DNA: TGCGCCAGCGGGGGGATTAGCACAGATACGCAGTATTTT. Amino acids: CASGGISTDTQYF. The whole variable domain, filled in from reference TRBV5-1 and TRBJ2-3, reads KAGVTQTPRYLIKTRGQQVTLSCSPISGHRSVSWYQQTPGQGLQFLFEYFSETQRNKGNFPGRFSGRQFSNSRSEMNVSTLELGDSALYLCASGGISTDTQYFGPGTRLTVL.

The rearrangement links TRBV2 to TRBJ1-5, with 10 positions matching TRBD1. This CDR3 comprises 15 residues. Germline CDR1 is SNHLY and CDR2 is FYNNEI. Trimming removed 6 bases from V and 6 bases from J; junction bases left unmatched: 8. CDR3 region: CASSVMTGGGQPQHF. The CDR3 nucleotides are TGTGCCAGCAGCGTAATGACAGGGGGCGGTCAGCCCCAGCATTTT.

The rearrangement uses TRBV9 and TRBJ2-1; 9 positions match TRBD1. The germline gives CDR1 SGDLS, CDR2 YYNGEE. The CDR3 has 13 amino acids. V was clipped by 8 bases and J by 7 bases; unmatched bases: 7. Here the CDR3 reads CASGDRVLNEQFF. CDR3 bases: TGTGCCAGTGGGGACAGGGTCTTGAATGAGCAGTTCTTC.

This clone was picked up a small number of times. The gene calls are TRBV7-9 and TRBJ1-1; possibly TRBD1 for D (6 bases). The CDR3 is 14 residues long. Germline values: CDR1 SEHNR, CDR2 FQNEAQ (reference sequence). V was cut by 1 base and J by 5 bases, with 11 bases left in between. This CDR3 is CASSLGQGQTEAFF. For the CDR3, the DNA is TGTGCCAGCAGCTTAGGCCAGGGGCAAACTGAAGCTTTCTTT.

V is TRBV15 and J is TRBJ1-5; D is unclear. With 1 base removed from V and 7 bases from J, the gap between germline ends came to 11 bases. CDR3 length: 14 residues. CDR1 is LNHNV, CDR2 YYDKDF, per germline (reference sequence). The CDR3 here is CATSRGGSGQPQHF. The CDR3 bases are TGTGCCACCAGCAGAGGTGGATCGGGGCAGCCCCAGCATTTT.

The chain recombines TRBV9 with TRBJ1-2; 7 nucleotides match TRBD1. This CDR3 spans 16 amino acids. Germline V lookup: CDR1 SGDLS, CDR2 YYNGEE. J gave up 8 bases and V 4 bases, and 17 bases lay outside the gene matches. The CDR3 is CASSPIGAGGRGGYTF. In DNA, the CDR3 is TGTGCCAGCAGCCCCATTGGGGCAGGGGGTAGAGGAGGCTACACCTTC.

This chain uses TRBV7-9 with TRBJ2-7; D is possibly TRBD2 (6 bases). The germline V gene has CDR1 SEHNR and CDR2 FQNEAQ (reference sequence). V was cut by 5 bases and J by 5 bases, with 19 bases left in between. The CDR3 is 15 residues long. The CDR3: CASSPRGVLGHEQYF. CDR3 nucleotides: TGTGCCAGCAGCCCCCGCGGGGTGTTAGGCCACGAGCAGTACTTC.

This rearrangement joins TRBV2 to TRBJ1-3, with a possible D match to TRBD1 (5 bases). This CDR3 is 15 amino acids long. Germline CDR1 is SNHLY and CDR2 is FYNNEI. V lost 7 bases and J 0 bases, leaving 13 bases between the germline ends. The CDR3 spells CASNPRDFSGNTIYF. The CDR3 DNA follows: TGTGCCAGCAACCCCCGGGACTTCTCTGGAAACACCATATATTTT.

The V and J genes are TRBV28 and TRBJ2-1, with TRBD1 matching 7 bases. CDR3 size: 15 residues. The germline CDR1 and CDR2 sequences are MDHEN and SYDVKM. The V gene end was trimmed by 8 bases and the J gene end by 5 bases; junction bases not matched to a gene: 12. CDR3 residues: CASSSQGSGDNEQFF. The CDR3 coding sequence is TGTGCCAGCTCTTCACAGGGGTCCGGGGACAATGAGCAGTTCTTC.

This rearrangement joins TRBV28 to TRBJ2-2; D might be TRBD2 (5 bases). The CDR3 consists of 14 residues. With 8 bases removed from V and 6 bases from J, the gap between germline ends came to 16 bases. Germline assignment: CDR1 MDHEN and CDR2 SYDVKM. CDR3 amino acids: CASRPPGSPGELFF. The DNA for the CDR3 is TGTGCCAGCCGCCCCCCGGGGAGCCCCGGGGAGCTGTTTTTT.

The chain links TRBV28 to TRBJ2-3, with a possible D match to TRBD2 (5 bases). The CDR3 has 17 residues. The germline gives CDR1 MDHEN, CDR2 SYDVKM. Deletions cut 5 bases from V and 1 base from J, with 19 bases between. DNA for the CDR3: TGTGCCAGCAGTCCCCTGGTAGGGAGACCGGGCACAGATACGCAGTATTTT. This gives the protein CASSPLVGRPGTDTQYF.

This chain links TRBV7-9 with TRBJ1-2, with TRBD1 identical over 9 bases. The CDR3 spans 15 residues. The J segment lost 3 bases and the V segment lost 5 bases, leaving 7 bases of the junction unmatched. Germline CDR1 SEHNR, CDR2 FQNEAQ (reference sequence). The chain's CDR3 is CASSTGQGLDYGYTF. The CDR3 DNA reads TGTGCCAGCAGCACTGGACAGGGGTTGGACTATGGCTACACCTTC.

The V and J genes are TRBV3-1 (or the pseudogene TRBV3-2) and TRBJ1-4; D not resolved. V was cut by 4 bases and J by 3 bases, with 12 bases left in between. CDR1 is LGHDT and CDR2 is YNNKEL in the germline V gene (reference sequence). The CDR3 spans 15 residues. The CDR3 DNA reads as TGTGCCAGCAGCCCTGTTTGGCGGGCTAATGAAAAACTGTTTTTT. It encodes CASSPVWRANEKLFF.

The chain employs TRBV19 and TRBJ2-3; the match to TRBD1 covers 7 bases. Per the germline V gene, CDR1 is LNHDA and CDR2 is SQIVND (reference sequence). The CDR3 is made up of 15 amino acids. V trimming: 6 bases; J trimming: 4 bases; junction bases outside the gene matches: 10. The chain's CDR3 is CASSLLRQGSDTQYF. Written as DNA, the CDR3 is TGTGCCAGTAGCCTCCTCAGACAGGGTTCAGATACGCAGTATTTT.

The chain employs TRBV5-4 and TRBJ1-5; 7 positions match TRBD1. The CDR3 consists of 17 residues. V gave up 3 bases and J gave up 1 base; unmatched junction bases: 10. Germline CDR1 SGHNT, CDR2 YYREEE (reference sequence). The CDR3 region has the DNA TGTGCCAGCAGCTCACTACAGGGGCCCTCAAGCAATCAGCCCCAGCATTTT. Encoded protein: CASSSLQGPSSNQPQHF.

The V call is TRBV7-8, the J call TRBJ2-5, with a weak D call TRBD2 (5 bases). The CDR3 totals 16 residues. CDR1 SGHVS and CDR2 FQNEAQ come from the germline V gene. With 5 bases removed from V and 4 bases from J, the gap between germline ends came to 20 bases. CDR3 coding DNA: TGTGCCAGCAGCCTCCGTTTTCTAGCCGGCCCAGAGACCCAGTACTTC. It yields the protein CASSLRFLAGPETQYF.

The gene calls are TRBV5-1 and TRBJ1-4; unclear D gene. The CDR3 extends over 15 amino acids. Trimming shortened V by 1 base and J by 2 bases, and 9 bases separated the two germline ends. Germline V CDR1 and CDR2: SGHRS, YFSETQ. The CDR3 is CASSLYRGTNEKLFF. In nucleotides, the CDR3 is TGCGCCAGCAGCTTGTACAGAGGGACTAATGAAAAACTGTTTTTT.

The chain is built from TRBV28 and TRBJ1-1; D unresolved. Germline lookup yields CDR1 MDHEN and CDR2 SYDVKM. Trimming cost V 10 bases and J 8 bases, with 11 bases left between them. This CDR3 is built from 10 residues. This CDR3 reads CATQAREAFF. The CDR3 coding sequence is TGTGCCACTCAGGCCAGAGAAGCTTTCTTT.

The chain links TRBV9 to TRBJ2-7; a possible D gene is TRBD2 (7 bases). The V and J ends lost 0 bases and 0 bases respectively, with 16 bases between them. Germline V gene data show CDR1 as SGDLS and CDR2 as YYNGEE. The CDR3 sequence is 17 residues long. Written as DNA, the CDR3 is TGTGCCAGCAGCGTAGATGGCGGGGGCGCCAGCTCCTACGAGCAGTACTTC. As protein: CASSVDGGGASSYEQYF.

This sequence joins TRBV7-3 and TRBJ2-2; 8 positions match TRBD2. This CDR3 is built from 15 residues. V was clipped by 5 bases and J by 7 bases; unmatched bases: 9. Germline loops: CDR1 SGHTA, CDR2 FQGTGA. The CDR3 DNA is TGTGCCAGCAGCCTCAGCGGGGGCAACGGCGGGGAGCTGTTTTTT. Its protein product is CASSLSGGNGGELFF.

The V and J genes are TRBV19 and TRBJ1-5; 8 bases map to TRBD1. Germline V gene data show CDR1 as LNHDA and CDR2 as SQIVND (reference sequence). The CDR3 is made up of 15 amino acids. V lost 5 bases to trimming and J lost 5 bases; unmatched junction nucleotides: 8. The CDR3 reads CASSPRTGLDQPQHF. CDR3 DNA: TGTGCCAGTAGTCCCCGGACAGGGTTGGATCAGCCCCAGCATTTT.

This chain joins TRBV7-2 and TRBJ1-6; D not resolved. CDR1 and CDR2 (germline): SGHTA, FQGNSA. V gave up 6 bases and J gave up 5 bases, with 5 bases separating them. This CDR3 is built from 12 residues. This chain's CDR3 is CASSPNNSPLHF. For the CDR3, the DNA is TGTGCCAGCAGTCCTAATAATTCACCCCTCCACTTT.

The V and J genes are TRBV6-1 and TRBJ1-5; a possible D gene is TRBD1 (5 bases). The CDR3 length is 14 residues. Trimming removed 1 base at V and 9 bases at J, with 13 bases between. Germline loops: CDR1 MNHNS, CDR2 SASEGT. CDR3 nucleotide sequence: TGTGCCAGCAGTGAAGATCGGGGGAGGGCGCCCCAGCATTTT. Translating it yields CASSEDRGRAPQHF.

This clone has only one observation. CDR3 residues: CASSRTSRQETQYF. CDR3 sequence (DNA): TGTGCCAGCAGCCGGACTAGTCGGCAAGAGACCCAGTACTTC. The V and J genes are TRBV6-6 and TRBJ2-5; 7 bases line up with TRBD2. Trimming removed 6 bases from V and 2 bases from J; junction bases left unmatched: 6. Germline V lookup: CDR1 MNHNY, CDR2 SVGAGI (reference sequence). This CDR3 contains 14 residues.

This chain links TRBV19 with TRBJ2-5; TRBD2 agrees at 10 bases. V dropped 5 bases and J dropped 1; count of bases not matched to a gene: 4. Germline lookup yields CDR1 LNHDA and CDR2 SQIVND (reference sequence). The CDR3 is 15 amino acids. CDR3 sequence reads: CASSASGGTQETQYF. As DNA, the CDR3 is TGTGCCAGTAGTGCTAGCGGGGGAACCCAAGAGACCCAGTACTTC.